These T cell receptor beta chains were read from a single sample in a study of beta chain features in type 1 diabetes. Generated by immunoSEQ multiplex PCR, the TCRdb table keeps only in-frame clones and is missing some. Of more than 300,000 clones in the sample, around 9% are singletons; the top ten hold about 1%. Sequences were obtained from central memory CD4+ T cells from blood. Receptors originate from a man aged 25-40 years with type 1 diabetes. Both conserved end residues are part of each CDR3. The order of the fields is CDR3 protein, CDR3 DNA, V gene, J gene, clone size, D gene. The D gene is left open where the match is weak. Clone size appears in some rows only: once, few, many, or a class for an expanded clone.

cdr3_aa: CASSTRLARETQYF
cdr3_nt: TGTGCCAGCAGCACCCGACTAGCGCGGGAGACCCAGTACTTC
v_call: TRBV9
j_call: TRBJ2-5
clone_size: few
d_call: TRBD2

cdr3_aa: CASSFSGTGNYGYTF
cdr3_nt: TGTGCCAGCAGTTTTTCGGGGACAGGGAACTATGGCTACACCTTC
v_call: TRBV6-5
j_call: TRBJ1-2
clone_size: NA
d_call: TRBD1

cdr3_aa: CATKGTAFATNEKLFF
cdr3_nt: TGTGCCACCAAGGGGACGGCATTTGCAACTAATGAAAAACTGTTTTTT
v_call: TRBV15
j_call: TRBJ1-4
clone_size: few
d_call: NA

cdr3_aa: CASSESATLSYEQYF
cdr3_nt: TGTGCCAGCAGTGAATCGGCCACTCTCTCCTACGAGCAGTACTTC
v_call: TRBV25-1
j_call: TRBJ2-7
clone_size: NA
d_call: NA

cdr3_aa: CASSQDGQGRQNQPQHF
cdr3_nt: TGCGCCAGCAGCCAGGATGGACAGGGGAGGCAAAATCAGCCCCAGCATTTT
v_call: TRBV4-1
j_call: TRBJ1-5
clone_size: many
d_call: TRBD1

cdr3_aa: CAWSGQGSGEAFF
cdr3_nt: TGTGCCTGGTCGGGACAGGGGTCGGGTGAAGCTTTCTTT
v_call: TRBV30
j_call: TRBJ1-1
clone_size: NA
d_call: TRBD1

cdr3_aa: CASSLAEETQYF
cdr3_nt: TGTGCCAGCAGCTTGGCAGAAGAGACCCAGTACTTC
v_call: TRBV7-2
j_call: TRBJ2-5
clone_size: NA
d_call: NA

cdr3_aa: CASSITRTQFF
cdr3_nt: TGTGCCAGCAGCATAACGCGAACGCAGTTCTTC
v_call: TRBV7-2
j_call: TRBJ2-1
clone_size: NA
d_call: NA

cdr3_aa: CASSPHTDYNEQFF
cdr3_nt: TGTGCCAGCAGTCCCCACACAGACTACAATGAGCAGTTCTTC
v_call: TRBV28
j_call: TRBJ2-1
clone_size: many
d_call: NA

cdr3_aa: CASRRDRGENIQYF
cdr3_nt: TGTGCCAGCCGAAGGGACAGGGGTGAAAACATTCAGTACTTC
v_call: TRBV6-5
j_call: TRBJ2-4
clone_size: NA
d_call: TRBD1

cdr3_aa: CASSRQGAGTDTQYF
cdr3_nt: TGTGCCAGCTCTCGACAGGGGGCTGGCACAGATACGCAGTATTTT
v_call: TRBV18
j_call: TRBJ2-3
clone_size: few
d_call: TRBD1

cdr3_aa: CASTGGGWDTQYF
cdr3_nt: TGTGCCAGCACCGGCGGGGGTTGGGATACGCAGTATTTT
v_call: TRBV11-2
j_call: TRBJ2-3
clone_size: NA
d_call: TRBD2

cdr3_aa: CASTVGGTDTQYF
cdr3_nt: TGTGCCAGCACCGTGGGGGGGACAGATACGCAGTATTTT
v_call: TRBV7-2
j_call: TRBJ2-3
clone_size: few
d_call: TRBD2

cdr3_aa: CASSLARAGPGSYEQYF
cdr3_nt: TGTGCCAGCAGCTTAGCGCGAGCGGGGCCTGGCTCCTACGAGCAGTACTTC
v_call: TRBV7-2
j_call: TRBJ2-7
clone_size: NA
d_call: TRBD2

cdr3_aa: CASSQEWTGSSTDTQYF
cdr3_nt: TGCGCCAGCAGCCAAGAATGGACAGGGTCTAGCACAGATACGCAGTATTTT
v_call: TRBV4-1
j_call: TRBJ2-3
clone_size: many
d_call: TRBD1

cdr3_aa: CASSPGDTKAKNIQYF
cdr3_nt: TGTGCCAGCTCACCAGGGGACACAAAGGCCAAAAACATTCAGTACTTC
v_call: TRBV18
j_call: TRBJ2-4
clone_size: many
d_call: NA

cdr3_aa: CASRTGQSTGELFF
cdr3_nt: TGTGCCAGCAGGACCGGACAGAGCACCGGGGAGCTGTTTTTT
v_call: TRBV6-5
j_call: TRBJ2-2
clone_size: few
d_call: NA

cdr3_aa: CASSPLEPTEAFF
cdr3_nt: TGTGCCAGCTCACCACTAGAACCCACTGAAGCTTTCTTT
v_call: TRBV18
j_call: TRBJ1-1
clone_size: NA
d_call: NA